The rows below give T cell receptor beta chains drawn from one sample of a study of radiation and T cells in renal cell carcinoma. Data came from immunoSEQ multiplex PCR; TCRdb stores just in-frame clones and leaves some out. The repertoire holds some 150,000 clones, with roughly 89% as singletons. The sample was blood, taken from a patient whose treatment included radiotherapy and nephrectomy. Receptors originate from a woman between 50 and 59 years old with renal cell carcinoma. Both conserved end residues are part of each CDR3. The D gene is left open where the match is weak. Rows may omit the clone size; those that give it use once, few, many or a size class.

.	TRBV9	TRBD1	TRBJ1-5	CASSGGQGRNNQPQHF	TGTGCCAGCAGCGGTGGACAGGGTCGGAACAATCAGCCCCAGCATTTT
.	TRBV5-1	TRBD2	TRBJ2-1	CASSRSGEYYNEQFF	TGCGCCAGCAGCAGGAGCGGGGAGTACTACAATGAGCAGTTCTTC
.	TRBV2	TRBD1	TRBJ2-5	CASSPDRTQETQYF	TGTGCCAGCAGCCCGGACAGGACTCAAGAGACCCAGTACTTC
.	TRBV7-2	.	TRBJ2-2	CASSLEGDTGELFF	TGTGCCAGCAGCTTAGAGGGTGACACCGGGGAGCTGTTTTTT
.	TRBV7-3	.	TRBJ2-6	CASSPYVRRSASSGANVLTF	TGTGCCAGCAGCCCATACGTTAGGAGGTCGGCGAGCTCTGGGGCCAACGTCCTGACTTTC
once	TRBV5-6	.	TRBJ2-7	CASSSALRGSEQYF	TGTGCCAGCAGCTCTGCCCTTCGCGGCTCCGAGCAGTACTTC
.	TRBV19	TRBD1	TRBJ2-7	CASSPGQGASYEQYF	TGTGCCAGTAGTCCAGGACAGGGGGCCAGCTACGAGCAGTACTTC
.	TRBV5-6	.	TRBJ2-4	CASSPPGGLNIQYF	TGTGCCAGCAGCCCACCTGGGGGGTTGAACATTCAGTACTTC
.	TRBV28	.	TRBJ1-1	CASKRMNTEAFF	TGTGCCAGCAAACGGATGAACACTGAAGCTTTCTTT
.	TRBV5-4	.	TRBJ1-2	CASRTLNYGYTF	TGTGCCAGCCGAACCCTTAACTATGGCTACACCTTC
.	TRBV7-9	.	TRBJ2-3	CASSSLGRTDTQYF	TGTGCCAGCAGCTCTCTAGGCCGCACAGATACGCAGTATTTT
.	TRBV9	.	TRBJ1-2	CASSVVTENYGYTF	TGTGCCAGCAGCGTAGTAACGGAGAACTATGGCTACACCTTC
.	TRBV19	TRBD2	TRBJ2-5	CASTGGGAGETQYF	TGTGCCAGTACCGGCGGGGGGGCCGGAGAGACCCAGTACTTC
.	TRBV7-9	.	TRBJ1-6	CASSLEVNNSPLHF	TGTGCCAGCAGCTTAGAAGTTAATAATTCACCCCTCCACTTT
.	TRBV6-6	TRBD1	TRBJ2-7	CASSYGGTGFYEQYF	TGTGCCAGCAGTTACGGGGGGACAGGCTTCTACGAGCAGTACTTC
.	TRBV29-1	.	TRBJ1-1	CSVVGNLLNTEAFF	TGCAGCGTTGTGGGTAACCTGTTGAACACTGAAGCTTTCTTT
.	TRBV29-1	TRBD1	TRBJ1-2	CSVVQGAGGYTF	TGCAGCGTTGTACAGGGGGCAGGAGGCTACACCTTC
.	TRBV4-3	TRBD1	TRBJ2-7	CASSQGWTGQSYEQYF	TGCGCCAGCAGCCAAGGTTGGACAGGGCAATCCTACGAGCAGTACTTC
.	TRBV4-1	TRBD2	TRBJ2-3	CASSLLAGGSTDTQYF	TGCGCCAGCAGCCTACTAGCGGGGGGAAGCACAGATACGCAGTATTTT
.	TRBV5-1	.	TRBJ2-5	CASSTAITQETQYF	TGCGCCAGCAGTACAGCAATAACGCAAGAGACCCAGTACTTC
.	TRBV19	.	TRBJ2-7	CASKPGLGSYEQYF	TGTGCCAGCAAACCGGGACTCGGATCCTACGAGCAGTACTTC
.	TRBV5-4	TRBD1	TRBJ1-2	CASSSHLGGQGSNYGYTF	TGTGCCAGCAGCTCCCACCTCGGAGGACAGGGAAGTAACTATGGCTACACCTTC
.	TRBV6-1	.	TRBJ1-1	CASSEASGGVAGGTEAFF	TGTGCCAGCAGTGAAGCAAGCGGTGGGGTCGCCGGGGGGACTGAAGCTTTCTTT
.	TRBV5-1	.	TRBJ1-1	CASSLRAPPANTEAFF	TGCGCCAGCAGCCTGCGGGCACCCCCGGCGAACACTGAAGCTTTCTTT
.	TRBV9	.	TRBJ2-3	CASSPGLPDTQYF	TGTGCCAGCAGCCCGGGACTCCCAGATACGCAGTATTTT
.	TRBV11-1	.	TRBJ2-5	CASSQDFETQYF	TGTGCCAGCAGCCAAGATTTTGAGACCCAGTACTTC
.	TRBV7-3	TRBD1	TRBJ1-1	CASSLMGQGGTEAFF	TGTGCCAGCAGCTTAATGGGACAGGGCGGCACTGAAGCTTTCTTT
.	TRBV6-1	.	TRBJ2-7	CASSEALYGNEQYF	TGTGCCAGCAGTGAAGCGCTCTACGGGAACGAGCAGTACTTC
.	TRBV9	.	TRBJ1-2	CASSVGLADSSGYTF	TGTGCCAGCAGCGTAGGACTGGCAGACAGTTCTGGCTACACCTTC
.	TRBV19	.	TRBJ1-1	CASSIGRGSGNTEAFF	TGTGCCAGTAGTATAGGAAGGGGGTCGGGTAACACTGAAGCTTTCTTT
.	TRBV2	TRBD2	TRBJ2-3	CASSEARAGGLLDTQYF	TGTGCCAGCAGTGAAGCGAGGGCGGGGGGCCTGTTAGATACGCAGTATTTT
few	TRBV2	.	TRBJ2-7	CASSWGSPISYEQYF	TGTGCCAGCAGTTGGGGCAGTCCTATCTCCTACGAGCAGTACTTC
.	TRBV7-2	TRBD1	TRBJ1-1	CASSLYRGNTEAFF	TGTGCCAGCAGCCTTTACAGGGGGAACACTGAAGCTTTCTTT
.	TRBV28	TRBD1	TRBJ1-4	CASSLGQGSELFF	TGTGCCAGCAGTTTGGGACAGGGTTCGGAACTGTTTTTT
.	TRBV7-8	TRBD1	TRBJ1-1	CASSLPGQPTEAFF	TGTGCCAGCAGCTTACCGGGACAGCCTACTGAAGCTTTCTTT
.	TRBV5-1	.	TRBJ1-2	CASSPEGPGRGGGYTF	TGCGCCAGCAGCCCCGAAGGGCCAGGCCGGGGAGGAGGCTACACCTTC
.	TRBV28	TRBD2	TRBJ2-3	CASRGASGGHTDTQYF	TGTGCCAGCAGGGGGGCGAGCGGGGGTCACACAGATACGCAGTATTTT
.	TRBV19	.	TRBJ1-1	CASKSVYLSEAFF	TGTGCCAGTAAATCCGTTTATCTGTCTGAAGCTTTCTTT
.	TRBV5-5	TRBD1	TRBJ1-2	CASSTRQGGTYGYTF	TGTGCCAGCAGCACTCGACAGGGAGGGACCTATGGCTACACCTTC
.	TRBV2	.	TRBJ1-2	CASSEGSYGYTF	TGTGCCAGCAGTGAGGGAAGCTATGGCTACACCTTC